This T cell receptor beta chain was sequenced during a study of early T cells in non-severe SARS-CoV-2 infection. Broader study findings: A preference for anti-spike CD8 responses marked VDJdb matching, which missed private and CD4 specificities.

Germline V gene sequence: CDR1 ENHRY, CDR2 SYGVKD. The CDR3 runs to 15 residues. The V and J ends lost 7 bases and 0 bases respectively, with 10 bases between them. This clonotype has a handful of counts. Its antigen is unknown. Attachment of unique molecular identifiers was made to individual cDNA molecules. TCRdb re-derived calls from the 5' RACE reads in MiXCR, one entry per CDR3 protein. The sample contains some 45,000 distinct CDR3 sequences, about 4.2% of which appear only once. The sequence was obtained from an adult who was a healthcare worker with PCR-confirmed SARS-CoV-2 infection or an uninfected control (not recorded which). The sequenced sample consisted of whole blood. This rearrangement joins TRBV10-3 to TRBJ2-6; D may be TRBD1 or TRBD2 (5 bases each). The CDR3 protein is CAITGDLSGANVLTF. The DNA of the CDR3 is TGTGCCATCACTGGGGACCTCTCTGGGGCCAACGTCCTGACTTTC.